The present entry profiles one TCR beta chain with its context. This sample was included in a study of blood T cells in healthy people across ages. A second about 7 to 11 cycle PCR used barcoded and J-beta primers. TCRdb itself ran the 5' RACE reads through MiXCR, one entry per CDR3 protein. The data hold 750,000 to 950,000 distinct CDR3 sequences, with about 55% observed a single time. This CDR3 region has 12 residues. The V and J ends lost 6 bases and 14 bases, in that order; junction bases with no gene match: 11. The chain carries TRBV12-3 or TRBV12-4 and TRBJ2-3, with 7 positions matching TRBD2. The receptor was isolated from a man at least 80 years old in good health. Sequenced sample: blood. In nucleotides, the CDR3 is TGTGCCAGCAGCCGAACTAGCGTATACGCGTATTTT. Translated, it gives CASSRTSVYAYF.